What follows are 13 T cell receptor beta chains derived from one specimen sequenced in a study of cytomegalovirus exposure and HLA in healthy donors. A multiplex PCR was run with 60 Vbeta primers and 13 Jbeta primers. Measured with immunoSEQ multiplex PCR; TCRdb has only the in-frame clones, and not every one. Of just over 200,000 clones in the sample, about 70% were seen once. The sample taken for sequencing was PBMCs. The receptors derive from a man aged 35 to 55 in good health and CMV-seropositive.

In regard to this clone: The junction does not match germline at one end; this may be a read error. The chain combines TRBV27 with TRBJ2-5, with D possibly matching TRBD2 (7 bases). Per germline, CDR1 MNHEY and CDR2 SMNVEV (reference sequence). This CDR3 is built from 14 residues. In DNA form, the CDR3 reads TGTGCTAGCAAACGGGGGGCCACGGTTGGGGAGCAGTACTTC. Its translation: CASKRGATVGEQYF.

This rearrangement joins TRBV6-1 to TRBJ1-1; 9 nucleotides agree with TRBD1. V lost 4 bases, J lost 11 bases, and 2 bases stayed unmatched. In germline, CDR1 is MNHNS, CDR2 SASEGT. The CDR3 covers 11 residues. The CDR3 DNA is TGTGCCAGCAGTGTTGGGACAGGGGCTTTCTTT. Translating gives CASSVGTGAFF.

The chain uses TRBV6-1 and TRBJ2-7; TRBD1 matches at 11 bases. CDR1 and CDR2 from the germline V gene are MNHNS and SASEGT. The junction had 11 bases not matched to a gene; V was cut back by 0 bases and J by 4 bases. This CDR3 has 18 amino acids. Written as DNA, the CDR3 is TGTGCCAGCAGTGAAGCTTTTTTAAGGACAGGGGGCTCATACGAGCAGTACTTC. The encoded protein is CASSEAFLRTGGSYEQYF.

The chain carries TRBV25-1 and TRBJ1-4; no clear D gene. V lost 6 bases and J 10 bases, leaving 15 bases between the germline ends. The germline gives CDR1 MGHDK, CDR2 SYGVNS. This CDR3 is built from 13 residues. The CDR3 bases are TGTGCCAGCAGCGGAATTCGACAAGGAAAACTGTTTTTT. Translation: CASSGIRQGKLFF.

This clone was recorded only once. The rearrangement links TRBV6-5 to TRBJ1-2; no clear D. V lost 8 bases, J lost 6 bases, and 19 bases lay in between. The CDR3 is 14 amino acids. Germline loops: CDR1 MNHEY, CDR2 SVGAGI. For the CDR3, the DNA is TGTGCCAGCCGCTTCATCTCGCAGGCCGATGGCTACACCTTC. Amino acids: CASRFISQADGYTF.

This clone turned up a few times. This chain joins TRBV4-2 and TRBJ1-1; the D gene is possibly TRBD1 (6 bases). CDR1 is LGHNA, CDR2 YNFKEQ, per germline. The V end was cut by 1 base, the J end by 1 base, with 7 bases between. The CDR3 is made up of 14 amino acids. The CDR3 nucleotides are TGTGCCAGCAGCCAAGGGGGGCAGAACACTGAAGCTTTCTTT. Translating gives CASSQGGQNTEAFF.

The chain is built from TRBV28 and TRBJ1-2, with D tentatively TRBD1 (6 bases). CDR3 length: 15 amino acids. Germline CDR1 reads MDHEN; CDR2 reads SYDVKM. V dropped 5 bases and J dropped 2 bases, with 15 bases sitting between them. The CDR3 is CASSQPSTGNYGYTF. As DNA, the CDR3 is TGTGCCAGCAGTCAACCCTCGACAGGCAACTATGGCTACACCTTC.

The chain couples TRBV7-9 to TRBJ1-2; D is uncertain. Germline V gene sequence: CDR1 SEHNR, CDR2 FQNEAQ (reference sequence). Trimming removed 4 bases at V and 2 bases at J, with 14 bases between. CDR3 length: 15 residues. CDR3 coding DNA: TGTGCCAGCAGCTCAGCGGGCTTTGGGAACTATGGCTACACCTTC. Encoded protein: CASSSAGFGNYGYTF.

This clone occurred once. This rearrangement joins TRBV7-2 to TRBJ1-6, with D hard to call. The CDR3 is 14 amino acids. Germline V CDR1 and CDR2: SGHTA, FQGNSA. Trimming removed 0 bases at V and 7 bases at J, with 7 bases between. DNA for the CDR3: TGTGCCAGCAGCTTAGCCCCCTTCAATTCACCCCTCCACTTT. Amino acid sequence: CASSLAPFNSPLHF.

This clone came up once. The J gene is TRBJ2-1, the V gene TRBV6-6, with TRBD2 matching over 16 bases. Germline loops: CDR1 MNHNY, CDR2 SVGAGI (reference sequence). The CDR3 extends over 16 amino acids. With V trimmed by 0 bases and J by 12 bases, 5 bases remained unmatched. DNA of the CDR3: TGTGCCAGCAGTTACTCGGGACTAGCGGGGGGGCTTGCGCAGTTCTTC. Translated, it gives CASSYSGLAGGLAQFF.

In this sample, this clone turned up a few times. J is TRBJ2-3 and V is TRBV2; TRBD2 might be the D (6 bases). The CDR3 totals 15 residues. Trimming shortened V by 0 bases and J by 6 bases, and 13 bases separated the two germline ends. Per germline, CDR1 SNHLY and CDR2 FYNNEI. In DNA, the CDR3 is TGTGCCAGCAGTGAAGCGGGACTTGGGGCCGATACGCAGTATTTT. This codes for CASSEAGLGADTQYF.

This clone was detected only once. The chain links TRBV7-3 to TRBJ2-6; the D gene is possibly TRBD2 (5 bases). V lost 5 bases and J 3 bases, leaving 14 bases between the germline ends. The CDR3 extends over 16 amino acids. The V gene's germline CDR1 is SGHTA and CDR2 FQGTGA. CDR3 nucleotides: TGTGCCAGCAGCACGACGGGCGGGCGTGGGGCCAACGTCCTGACTTTC. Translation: CASSTTGGRGANVLTF.

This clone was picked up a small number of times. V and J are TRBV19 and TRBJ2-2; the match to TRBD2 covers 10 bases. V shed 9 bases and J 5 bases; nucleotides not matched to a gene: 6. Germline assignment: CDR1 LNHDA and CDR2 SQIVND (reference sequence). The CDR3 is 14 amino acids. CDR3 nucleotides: TGTGCCAGCCTAGCGGGGGCTGGAACCGGGGAGCTGTTTTTT. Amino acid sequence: CASLAGAGTGELFF.